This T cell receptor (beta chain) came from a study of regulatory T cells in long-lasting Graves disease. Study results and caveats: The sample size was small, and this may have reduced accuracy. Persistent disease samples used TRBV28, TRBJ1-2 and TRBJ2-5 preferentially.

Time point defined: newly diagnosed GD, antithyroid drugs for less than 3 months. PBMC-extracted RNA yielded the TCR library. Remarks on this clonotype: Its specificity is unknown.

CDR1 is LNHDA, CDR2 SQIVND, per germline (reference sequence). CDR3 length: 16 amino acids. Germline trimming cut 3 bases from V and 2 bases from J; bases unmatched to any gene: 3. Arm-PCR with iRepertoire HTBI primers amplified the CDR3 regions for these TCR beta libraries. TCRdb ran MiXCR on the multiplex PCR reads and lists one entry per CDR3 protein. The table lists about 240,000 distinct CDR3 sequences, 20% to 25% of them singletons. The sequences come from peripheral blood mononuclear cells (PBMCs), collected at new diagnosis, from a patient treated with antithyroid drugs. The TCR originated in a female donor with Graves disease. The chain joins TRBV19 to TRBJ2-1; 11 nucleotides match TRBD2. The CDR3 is CASSIVLAGAYNEQFF. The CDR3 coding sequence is TGTGCCAGTAGTATTGTACTAGCGGGAGCCTACAATGAGCAGTTCTTC. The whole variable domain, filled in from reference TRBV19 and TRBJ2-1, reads DGGITQSPKYLFRKEGQNVTLSCEQNLNHDAMYWYRQDPGQGLRLIYYSQIVNDFQKGDIAEGYSVSREKKESFPLTVTSAQKNPTAFYLCASSIVLAGAYNEQFFGPGTRLTVL.